These 9 T cell receptor beta chains share one sample of origin, sequenced in a study of blood T cell repertoires in COVID-19. Clones were sequenced by immunoSEQ multiplex PCR, and TCRdb holds only the in-frame ones, with some missing. The data contain under 150,000 clones, more than 90% of them seen just once; the ten biggest clones take up around 4.6%. The sequencing input was peripheral blood. The source of these receptors is a man in his sixties with COVID-19, enrolled during active disease.

The rearrangement links TRBV29-1 to TRBJ1-5; D ambiguous. Germline loops: CDR1 SQVTM, CDR2 ANQGSEA. The CDR3 runs to 13 residues. Trimming took off 3 bases at V and 0 bases at J, with 6 bases between the two ends. CDR3 nucleotides: TGCAGCGTTGACAGATATAGCAATCAGCCCCAGCATTTT. It encodes CSVDRYSNQPQHF.

The V call is TRBV11-3, the J call TRBJ2-6; D gene uncertain. This CDR3 is built from 14 residues. Looked up from germline, CDR1 is SGHNT and CDR2 is YENEEA. Trimming took 5 bases from V and 1 from J, leaving 6 bases between them. The CDR3 DNA is TGTGCCAGCAGCGCGAGATCTGGGGCCAACGTCCTGACTTTC. It codes for CASSARSGANVLTF.

The chain employs TRBV5-1 and TRBJ1-2, with a possible D match to TRBD1 (5 bases). Germline V lookup: CDR1 SGHRS, CDR2 YFSETQ. Trimming stripped 1 base from V and 4 bases from J, with 11 bases between. The CDR3 is 14 residues long. The CDR3 region has the DNA TGCGCCAGCAGCTTGACGACAGATACCTATGGCTACACCTTC. As protein: CASSLTTDTYGYTF.

This clone showed up just once. Relative to the germline gene, one junction end is altered; a read error may explain this. The chain carries TRBV11-2 and TRBJ2-7; TRBD2 matches 9 bases. The CDR3 loop spans 15 amino acids. CDR1 and CDR2 (germline): SGHAT, FQNNGV. The CDR3 protein is CASRRPGLASSEQYF. The CDR3, as DNA: TGTGCCAGCAGGCGACCGGGACTAGCCTCCTCCGAGCAGTACTTC.

This clone was found once. The chain recombines TRBV11-2 with TRBJ2-2; 11 bases align to TRBD1. Germline V CDR1 and CDR2: SGHAT, FQNNGV. V was pared by 6 bases and J by 6 bases, with 9 bases of the junction left unmatched. The CDR3 has 16 amino acids. CDR3 loop: CASRATWDRGSGELFF. As DNA, the CDR3 is TGTGCCAGCAGGGCTACCTGGGACAGGGGGTCCGGGGAGCTGTTTTTT.

This clone has just one count. This chain uses TRBV19 with TRBJ1-6, with 10 nucleotides matching TRBD1. Germline CDR1 and CDR2: LNHDA and SQIVND (reference sequence). Losses at the gene ends were 6 bases for V and 10 bases for J; bases not matched to a gene: 9. CDR3 size: 15 residues. CDR3 region: CASRTGTGEISPLHF. In DNA, the CDR3 is TGTGCCAGTAGGACCGGGACAGGGGAGATCTCACCCCTCCACTTT.

The chain couples TRBV29-1 to TRBJ2-7; 10 bases are shared with TRBD2. Trimming cost V 1 base and J 5 bases; bases outside gene matches: 5. This CDR3 is built from 14 residues. In germline, CDR1 is SQVTM, CDR2 ANQGSEA. The chain's CDR3 is CSVEGVAGGNEQYF. In DNA, the CDR3 is TGCAGCGTTGAAGGAGTAGCGGGAGGCAACGAGCAGTACTTC.

This clone was observed once. The rearrangement joins TRBV13 to TRBJ1-3, with TRBD1 identical over 9 bases. The CDR3 length is 16 residues. Germline V lookup: CDR1 PRHDT, CDR2 FYEKMQ (reference sequence). Trimming took 3 bases from V and 3 from J; bases not matched to a gene: 6. The CDR3 here is CASSFFDRGSGNTIYF. The DNA for the CDR3 is TGTGCCAGCAGCTTCTTCGACAGGGGGAGTGGAAACACCATATATTTT.

The V gene is TRBV6-1, the J gene TRBJ2-1, with TRBD1 as a possible D gene (5 bases). V lost 3 bases and J 4 bases, leaving 7 bases between the germline ends. Germline values: CDR1 MNHNS, CDR2 SASEGT. This CDR3 is built from 13 residues. CDR3 region: CASSDQGYNEQFF. The CDR3 nucleotides read TGTGCCAGCAGTGACCAGGGTTACAATGAGCAGTTCTTC.